A single sample gave rise to the 20 T cell receptor beta chains below, sequenced in a study of blood T cell repertoires in COVID-19. TCRdb's copy holds only in-frame clones and misses some; the assay was immunoSEQ multiplex PCR. The sample lists 250,000 or so clones, about 82% occurring once. Sequenced: peripheral blood. The receptor source for this set is a woman in her sixties with active or convalescent COVID-19.

V gene TRBV28 combines with J gene TRBJ2-7, with 11 nucleotides matching TRBD1. Germline CDR1 and CDR2: MDHEN and SYDVKM. V dropped 2 bases and J dropped 6; count of bases not matched to a gene: 15. This CDR3 is 18 amino acids long. The DNA for the CDR3 is TGTGCCAGCAGTTTACAACAACCCTTGGGACAGGGGGTTCTCGAGCAGTACGTC. The encoded protein is CASSLQQPLGQGVLEQYV.

This rearrangement joins TRBV19 to TRBJ2-7; 9 positions agree with TRBD1. Germline V gives CDR1 LNHDA, CDR2 SQIVND (reference sequence). This CDR3 spans 13 amino acids. V lost 3 bases, J lost 7 bases, and 4 bases stayed unmatched. CDR3 residues: CASSIFGTGEQYF. In nucleotides, the CDR3 is TGTGCCAGTAGTATTTTCGGGACAGGGGAGCAGTACTTC.

V and J are TRBV7-2 and TRBJ2-7, with D possibly being TRBD2 (6 bases). CDR3 length: 15 residues. Germline V CDR1 and CDR2: SGHTA, FQGNSA. The V gene lost 5 bases and the J gene lost 0 bases, with 14 bases spanning the gap. The CDR3 here is CASSPMGTYSYEQYF. The CDR3 nucleotides are TGTGCCAGCAGCCCAATGGGGACTTACTCCTACGAGCAGTACTTC.

This chain links TRBV28 with TRBJ2-3; TRBD1 agrees at 8 bases. The length of the CDR3 is 15 residues. CDR1 MDHEN and CDR2 SYDVKM come from the germline V gene. Trimming at V came to 7 bases and at J to 1 base, leaving 7 bases not matched to a gene. CDR3 in amino acids: CASNSETGGTDTQYF. In DNA, the CDR3 is TGTGCCAGCAATTCCGAGACAGGGGGCACAGATACGCAGTATTTT. The whole variable domain, remainder taken from reference TRBV28 and TRBJ2-3, is DVKVTQSSRYLVKRTGEKVFLECVQDMDHENMFWYRQDPGLGLRLIYFSYDVKMKEKGDIPEGYSVSREKKERFSLILESASTNQTSMYLCASNSETGGTDTQYFGPGTRLTVL.

About this clone itself: A far larger clone is just one base off, so this is likely a read error. V is TRBV5-6 and J is TRBJ2-5; 9 bases match TRBD2. The V gene end was trimmed by 3 bases and the J gene end by 5 bases; junction bases not matched to a gene: 5. Looked up from germline, CDR1 is SGHDT and CDR2 is YYEEEE. This CDR3 region has 14 residues. The CDR3 loop reads CASSSFAGGETQYF. CDR3 DNA: TGTGCCAGCAGCTCCTTCGCGGGGGGGGAGACCCAGTACTTC.

This sequence joins TRBV9 and TRBJ2-1; a weak D match, TRBD2 (6 bases). The CDR3 is 16 residues long. Trimming removed 3 bases at V and 7 bases at J, with 20 bases between. CDR1 SGDLS and CDR2 YYNGEE come from the germline V gene. CDR3 amino acids: CASSGLSGGRRNEQFF. CDR3 nucleotide sequence: TGTGCCAGCAGCGGACTCAGTGGGGGGAGAAGGAATGAGCAGTTCTTC.

The chain recombines TRBV6-5 with TRBJ2-1, with D possibly being TRBD1 (5 bases). Germline CDR1 reads MNHEY; CDR2 reads SVGAGI. The CDR3 is 15 residues long. Trimming left V 7 bases short and J 2 bases short, with 15 bases between. This chain's CDR3 is CASNPRGFTYNEQFF. The CDR3 DNA is TGTGCCAGCAACCCAAGGGGTTTCACCTACAATGAGCAGTTCTTC.

The chain is built from TRBV28 and TRBJ2-7; D is perhaps TRBD1 (6 bases). From germline, CDR1 is MDHEN and CDR2 SYDVKM. The V end was cut by 2 bases, the J end by 0 bases, with 14 bases between. This CDR3 spans 16 amino acids. Written as DNA, the CDR3 is TGTGCCAGCAGTTTAATGGTCAGGGGCTGCTCCTACGAGCAGTACGTC. Encoded protein: CASSLMVRGCSYEQYV.

The chain is built from TRBV12-5 and TRBJ2-5; 10 positions match TRBD2. CDR3 length equals 13 residues. After removal of 5 bases from V and 6 bases from J, the junction contained 3 bases not matched to a gene. Germline assignment: CDR1 LGHNT and CDR2 FRNRAP. The CDR3 bases are TGTGCTAGTGGTGATAGCGGGGGGAAGACCCAGTACTTC. This codes for CASGDSGGKTQYF.

This chain connects TRBV11-3 to TRBJ2-3; perhaps TRBD2 as D (5 bases). Germline CDR1 SGHNT, CDR2 YENEEA. The V and J ends lost 8 bases and 3 bases respectively, with 12 bases between them. The CDR3 has 13 amino acids. The CDR3 bases are TGTGCCAGCGGAGGCGGCGGAACAGATACGCAGTATTTT. This codes for CASGGGGTDTQYF.

This chain links TRBV3-1 (or the pseudogene TRBV3-2) with TRBJ2-1; 11 positions match TRBD2. Germline trimming cut 3 bases from V and 2 bases from J; bases unmatched to any gene: 3. In germline, CDR1 is LGHDT, CDR2 YNNKEL (reference sequence). This CDR3 has 16 amino acids. The CDR3 bases are TGTGCCAGCAGCCATCCTAGCGGGGGGACCTACAATGAGCAGTTCTTC. It encodes CASSHPSGGTYNEQFF.

The chain employs TRBV27 and TRBJ2-3, with D possibly matching TRBD2 (6 bases). From germline, CDR1 is MNHEY and CDR2 SMNVEV (reference sequence). Between the trimmed V and J ends, which lost 7 bases and 4 bases, there was a span of 15 bases. The CDR3 is 14 residues long. The CDR3 region has the DNA TGTGCCAGCACCAAGACTAGTTCTGCAGATACGCAGTATTTT. Encoded protein: CASTKTSSADTQYF.

The V gene is TRBV4-1, the J gene TRBJ2-1; TRBD2 might be the D (6 bases). V lost 0 bases to trimming and J lost 1 base, with 7 bases between them. Germline V gene sequence: CDR1 MGHRA, CDR2 YSYEKL. The CDR3 runs to 15 residues. The CDR3 sequence: CASSQEGRSYNEQFF. The CDR3 region has the DNA TGCGCCAGCAGCCAAGAGGGGAGGTCCTACAATGAGCAGTTCTTC.

This clone was counted a single time. CDR3 amino acids: CATKTGFGETQYF. CDR3 DNA: TGTGCCACCAAAACAGGGTTTGGAGAGACCCAGTACTTC. The chain combines TRBV2 with TRBJ2-5; possibly TRBD1 for D (6 bases). Trimming removed 10 bases at V and 4 bases at J, with 16 bases between. The CDR3 sequence is 13 residues long. Per germline, CDR1 SNHLY and CDR2 FYNNEI.

This clone was seen a handful of times. The J gene is TRBJ2-2, the V gene TRBV19, with TRBD2 matching over 12 bases. Trimming at V came to 5 bases and at J to 6 bases, leaving 4 bases not matched to a gene. CDR1 LNHDA and CDR2 SQIVND come from the germline V gene (reference sequence). The CDR3 extends over 15 amino acids. CDR3 residues: CASSGRLAGAGELFF. DNA of the CDR3: TGTGCCAGTAGTGGGCGACTAGCGGGAGCCGGGGAGCTGTTTTTT.

This clone was detected only a few times. This chain joins TRBV5-5 and TRBJ2-2, with TRBD2 identical over 13 bases. Germline CDR1 is SGHKS and CDR2 is YYEKEE (reference sequence). J gave up 5 bases and V 3 bases, and 4 bases lay outside the gene matches. This CDR3 has 16 residues. CDR3 residues: CASSSRTSGSTGELFF. CDR3 sequence (DNA): TGTGCCAGCAGCTCCCGGACTAGCGGGAGTACCGGGGAGCTGTTTTTT. Full variable domain (missing parts from reference TRBV5-5 and TRBJ2-2): DAGVTQSPTHLIKTRGQQVTLRCSPISGHKSVSWYQQVLGQGPQFIFQYYEKEERGRGNFPDRFSARQFPNYSSELNVNALLLGDSALYLCASSSRTSGSTGELFFGEGSRLTVL.

The chain employs TRBV9 and TRBJ2-2, with TRBD2 identical over 10 bases. Losses at the gene ends were 0 bases for V and 5 bases for J; bases not matched to a gene: 10. The V gene's germline CDR1 is SGDLS and CDR2 YYNGEE. This CDR3 region has 18 residues. The CDR3 sequence: CASSVASVLAGRTGELFF. CDR3 nucleotides: TGTGCCAGCAGCGTAGCGTCGGTACTAGCGGGGAGGACCGGGGAGCTGTTTTTT.

The rearrangement joins TRBV2 to TRBJ1-2; 8 nucleotides match TRBD1. The ends lost 5 bases at V and 6 bases at J; junction bases unmatched: 5. CDR1 SNHLY and CDR2 FYNNEI come from the germline V gene. The CDR3 runs to 13 residues. CDR3 DNA: TGTGCCAGCAGTTCCGACAGGGGTGATGGCTACACCTTC. It codes for CASSSDRGDGYTF.

On this clone itself: This specimen includes other DNA sequences encoding the same CDR3. The chain employs TRBV12-3 or TRBV12-4 and TRBJ2-1; no reliable D call. The CDR3 runs to 13 residues. V gave up 1 base and J gave up 6 bases, with 7 bases separating them. CDR3: CASSLGRGNEQFF. For the CDR3, the DNA is TGTGCCAGCAGTTTAGGTAGAGGCAATGAGCAGTTCTTC.

The chain employs TRBV5-6 and TRBJ1-2; 7 positions match TRBD1. The CDR3 has 15 amino acids. CDR1 is SGHDT, CDR2 YYEEEE, per germline. Trimming took 3 bases from V and 8 from J; bases not matched to a gene: 13. As DNA, the CDR3 is TGTGCCAGCAGCTCCGGCCTAGACAGGGCTGGCGGCTACACCTTC. Residues: CASSSGLDRAGGYTF.